What follows is one TCR beta chain and its context. This record belongs to a study of OX40 agonist ivuxolimab in advanced cancers. Study overall: In this trial design, patients received ivuxolimab intravenously at 0.01 to 10 mg/kg every 2 weeks.

Germline loops: CDR1 MNHEY, CDR2 SMNVEV (reference sequence). The CDR3 has 14 residues. The V gene end was trimmed by 5 bases and the J gene end by 11 bases; junction bases not matched to a gene: 10. The repertoire was sequenced with immunoSEQ multiplex PCR; TCRdb's copy has only in-frame clones and lacks some. The sample contains 60,000 to 65,000 clones, about 90% of which appear only once. The chain recombines TRBV27 with TRBJ2-7; 12 bases are a match to TRBD1. The clonotype comes from an adult with an advanced solid tumor such as melanoma, head and neck, liver or kidney cancer. The specimen was CD4+ or CD8+ T cells sorted from blood, collected in a trial of the OX40 agonist ivuxolimab. The CDR3 coding sequence is TGTGCCAGCAGTACGCCCGGGACAGGGGGCGTCAAGTACTTC. This codes for CASSTPGTGGVKYF.